Below, one T cell receptor beta chain is given with its context. This specimen belongs to a study of cytomegalovirus exposure and HLA in healthy donors. Researchers ran the PCR with 60 Vbeta and 13 Jbeta primers. Produced via immunoSEQ multiplex PCR; TCRdb's table is partial and in-frame only. The table gives about 160,000 clones; the top ten clones make up about 1.2% of it. In germline, CDR1 is SGHTA, CDR2 FQGNSA. The V and J ends lost 5 bases and 3 bases respectively, with 11 bases between them. The CDR3 is 13 amino acids. The chain employs TRBV7-2 and TRBJ2-7, with a weak D call TRBD2 (5 bases). The sequencing input was PBMCs. The receptor comes from a woman aged 55-70 years in good health and CMV-seronegative. In nucleotides, the CDR3 is TGTGCCAGCAGCCGCAGTAGCGACTACGAGCAGTACTTC. It yields the protein CASSRSSDYEQYF. Combining the CDR3 with reference TRBV7-2 and TRBJ2-7 gives the whole variable domain GAGVSQSPSNKVTEKGKDVELRCDPISGHTALYWYRQSLGQGLEFLIYFQGNSAPDKSGLPSDRFSAERTGGSVSTLTIQRTQQEDSAVYLCASSRSSDYEQYFGPGTRLTVT.